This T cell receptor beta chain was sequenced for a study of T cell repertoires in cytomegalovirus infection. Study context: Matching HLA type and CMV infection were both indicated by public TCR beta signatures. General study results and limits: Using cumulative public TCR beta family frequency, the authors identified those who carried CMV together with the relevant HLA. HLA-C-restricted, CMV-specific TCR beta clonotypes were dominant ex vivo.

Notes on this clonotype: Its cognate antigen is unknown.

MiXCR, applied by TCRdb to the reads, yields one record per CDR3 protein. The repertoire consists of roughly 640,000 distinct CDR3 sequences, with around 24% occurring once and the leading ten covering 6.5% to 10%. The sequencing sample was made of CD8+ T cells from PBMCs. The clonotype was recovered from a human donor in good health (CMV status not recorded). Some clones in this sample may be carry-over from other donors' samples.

The CDR3 DNA reads TGCAGTGCTAGAGATCGGGACAGTTCTAGCACAGATACGCAGTATTTT. Translated: CSARDRDSSSTDTQYF. This chain links TRBV20-1 with TRBJ2-3; 7 bases match TRBD1. The CDR3 extends over 16 amino acids. Germline V gives CDR1 DFQATT, CDR2 SNEGSKA (reference sequence). V gave up 0 bases and J gave up 0 bases; unmatched junction bases: 6.